A selection of T cell receptor beta chains follows, all from one sample in a study of blood T cell repertoires in COVID-19. The assay was immunoSEQ multiplex PCR, and TCRdb's table has in-frame clones only and misses some. Of roughly 220,000 clones listed, less than 90% are singletons. Sequenced material: peripheral blood. The source of these receptors is a man aged 25-40 years with active or convalescent COVID-19. Both conserved end residues are part of each CDR3. D genes are given only for firm matches. Clone size is not always given. Where it is, it says once, few, many or a class for expanded clones.

v_call	j_call	clone_size	d_call	cdr3_nt	cdr3_aa
TRBV7-2	TRBJ2-5	NA	NA	TGTGCCAGCAGCTTACGTGGGGCAGGCCAAGAGACCCAGTACTTC	CASSLRGAGQETQYF
TRBV18	TRBJ2-1	NA	NA	TGTGCCAGCTCTCCTAACCTCGGGGGCTCCTACAATGAGCAGTTCTTC	CASSPNLGGSYNEQFF
TRBV4-3	TRBJ2-3	NA	NA	TGCGCCAGCAGCCAAGACCACAGTTTCACAGATACGCAGTATTTT	CASSQDHSFTDTQYF
TRBV24-1	TRBJ2-3	NA	TRBD2	TGTGCCACCAGTGATGCTAGCGGGAGTCAGATAGATACGCAGTATTTT	CATSDASGSQIDTQYF
TRBV9	TRBJ2-1	NA	TRBD2	TGTGCCAGCAGCGAAACTAGCGGGAGTCGTAATGAGCAGTTCTTC	CASSETSGSRNEQFF
TRBV6-2/TRBV6-3	TRBJ2-7	NA	TRBD1	TGTGCCAGCAGCAACCCCTTTCGACAGGGGGCTTCCTACGAGCAGTACTTC	CASSNPFRQGASYEQYF
TRBV14	TRBJ1-1	few	TRBD1	TGTGCCAGCAGCCAATTCCGGACAGGGGTGAACACTGAAGCTTTCTTT	CASSQFRTGVNTEAFF
TRBV30	TRBJ1-5	NA	TRBD1	TGTGCCTGGACCCAACAGGGGGGGAAGCCCCAGCATTTT	CAWTQQGGKPQHF
TRBV5-1	TRBJ2-5	NA	TRBD2	TGCGCCAGCAGCTCCTTAGCGGGGGGGAAGGAGACCCAGTACTTC	CASSSLAGGKETQYF
TRBV19	TRBJ1-5	NA	NA	TGTGCCAGTAGTTATCTCCCCTACAATCAGCCCCAGCATTTT	CASSYLPYNQPQHF
TRBV3-1/TRBV3-2	TRBJ2-1	once	NA	TGTGCCAGCAGCCCGTCGACTCGAATGGAAGCCTACAATGAGCAGTTCTTC	CASSPSTRMEAYNEQFF
TRBV19	TRBJ2-7	NA	NA	TGTGCCAGTAGTCCCCACAGGGAGCCCTACGAGCAGTACTTC	CASSPHREPYEQYF
TRBV6-2/TRBV6-3	TRBJ2-7	NA	TRBD1	TGTGCCAGCAGCCTGCTCCGGGACAGGGGCCGCGAGCAGTACTTC	CASSLLRDRGREQYF
TRBV19	TRBJ1-4	NA	TRBD1	TGTGCCAGTAGCAGCGGGACAGGAGGATTAAATGAAAAACTGTTTTTT	CASSSGTGGLNEKLFF
TRBV27	TRBJ2-1	NA	TRBD1	TGTGCCAGCAGTAGCGCCGGGACAGGGGCTTACAATGAGCAGTTCTTC	CASSSAGTGAYNEQFF
TRBV24-1	TRBJ2-1	NA	NA	TGTGCCACCGCCCCGAGCTCCCCGGGCTCCTACAATGAGCAGTTCTTC	CATAPSSPGSYNEQFF
TRBV25-1	TRBJ1-2	NA	TRBD1	TGTGCCAGCAGTGCCCCGGACAGGGAGGCCCACTATGGCTACACCTTC	CASSAPDREAHYGYTF
TRBV9	TRBJ1-1	NA	TRBD1	TGTGCCAGCAGCGTATCGGCCAGGGGGCTCAATGAAGCTTTCTTT	CASSVSARGLNEAFF
TRBV27	TRBJ1-2	NA	TRBD1	TGTGCCAGCAGGACCGGACAGGTGGAACATTATGGCTACACCTTC	CASRTGQVEHYGYTF
TRBV28	TRBJ2-7	NA	TRBD2	TGTGCCAGCACCTACCCCGGTAGCGGGGGGGCCCAGCAGTACTTC	CASTYPGSGGAQQYF
TRBV28	TRBJ1-2	NA	NA	TGTGCCAGCAGTTTACCCAGCTATGGCTACACCTTC	CASSLPSYGYTF
TRBV15	TRBJ1-5	many	NA	TGTGCCACCAGCGAGCGCGGGGCGCCGTATCAGCCCCAGCATTTT	CATSERGAPYQPQHF
TRBV29-1	TRBJ1-4	NA	NA	TGCAGCGTTGATTTGTTGGGGCCTGGCGAAAAACTGTTTTTT	CSVDLLGPGEKLFF
TRBV7-2	TRBJ1-2	NA	TRBD1	TGTGCCAGCAGCTTAGAATCCGGGACAGGGGCCTATGGCTACACCTTC	CASSLESGTGAYGYTF
TRBV19	TRBJ1-5	NA	NA	TGTGCCAGTAACCATTGGGGAGACGATCAGCCCCAGCATTTT	CASNHWGDDQPQHF
TRBV12-3/TRBV12-4	TRBJ2-5	NA	NA	TGTGCCAGCAGTCCCCCGGACTGGGAGACCCAGTACTTC	CASSPPDWETQYF
TRBV30	TRBJ1-6	once	TRBD1	TGTGCCTGGAGAGGCAGGGGGGCCTATAATTCACCCCTCCACTTT	CAWRGRGAYNSPLHF
TRBV13	TRBJ2-7	NA	TRBD2	TGTGCCAGCAGTCAAGCGGGGTCAGGGCGGTCCTACGAGCAGTACTTC	CASSQAGSGRSYEQYF
TRBV5-1	TRBJ2-1	NA	TRBD2	TGCGCCAGCAGCTTGGCCGGGGGGGCTTTCAATGAGCAGTTCTTC	CASSLAGGAFNEQFF
TRBV30	TRBJ1-6	few	TRBD1	TGTGCCTGGAGAAACAGGGGCAATCGGGGGGGTTCACCCCTCCACTTT	CAWRNRGNRGGSPLHF
TRBV5-4	TRBJ1-1	once	NA	TGTGCCAGCACGCCTCGGGGGGTGAATTTGAACACTGAAGCTTTCTTT	CASTPRGVNLNTEAFF
TRBV28	TRBJ1-6	NA	NA	TGTGCCAGCAGTTGGGGGGAGCTCTATAATTCACCCCTCCACTTT	CASSWGELYNSPLHF
TRBV2	TRBJ1-4	NA	TRBD1	TGTGCCAGCAGTCTAAGGGCAGGGGGAACCGAAAAACTGTTTTTT	CASSLRAGGTEKLFF
TRBV2	TRBJ1-2	NA	TRBD1	TGTGCCAGCAGGCCAGGACAGGGGGCTGGCTACACCTTC	CASRPGQGAGYTF
TRBV4-2	TRBJ2-2	NA	TRBD2	TGTGCCAGCAGCCAAATAGCGGGAGGTCTCACCGGGGAGCTGTTTTTT	CASSQIAGGLTGELFF
TRBV3-1/TRBV3-2	TRBJ2-7	NA	TRBD2	TGTGCCAGCAGCCAAGAAGTAGAAATCGGGGAGGGCCTCTCCTACGAGCAGTACTTC	CASSQEVEIGEGLSYEQYF
TRBV24-1	TRBJ1-2	NA	NA	TGTGCCACCAGTGATTTAAACCAGTATGGCTACACCTTC	CATSDLNQYGYTF
TRBV5-8	TRBJ1-6	NA	NA	TGTGCCAGCAGTCAAATAGACAGGATTAATTCACCCCTCCACTTT	CASSQIDRINSPLHF
TRBV14	TRBJ2-6	NA	NA	TGTGCCAGCCCGCCGGGACTCATTTCTGGGGCCAACGTCCTGACTTTC	CASPPGLISGANVLTF
TRBV6-2/TRBV6-3	TRBJ2-1	NA	TRBD2	TGTGCCAGCAGTTCAACCCCACTAGCGGGAGACCCTTTCAATGAGCAGTTCTTC	CASSSTPLAGDPFNEQFF
TRBV4-3	TRBJ2-1	NA	TRBD2	TGCGCCAGCAGCCAAGATGGTCCCCTAGCGGGGGGTGAGCAGTTCTTC	CASSQDGPLAGGEQFF
TRBV29-1	TRBJ2-1	NA	NA	TGCAGCGCTGACGGACAGAGCAATGAGCAGTTCTTC	CSADGQSNEQFF
TRBV5-1	TRBJ2-7	few	TRBD2	TGCGCCAGCAGAAATCCCGGGACTAGCGGGAGTATAAACGAGCAGTACTTC	CASRNPGTSGSINEQYF